The source of this T cell receptor beta chain is a study of T cell responses to AZD1222 COVID-19 vaccine. As for the study in general: Second doses were pooled across both intervals (about 4 or about 12 weeks).

Trimming removed 0 bases at V and 0 bases at J, with 5 bases between. The length of the CDR3 is 14 residues. Germline CDR1 is MNHNY and CDR2 is SVGAGI (reference sequence). Assay used: immunoSEQ multiplex PCR; TCRdb lists only in-frame clones, some missing. The sample lists approximately 65,000 clones; 65% to 80% were seen once. This TCR was sampled from an adult in good health. Sample: peripheral blood, taken on day 0 of AZD1222 vaccination. This chain connects TRBV6-6 to TRBJ1-1; D gene unclear. The CDR3 loop is CASSYSGVNTEAFF. The DNA for the CDR3 is TGTGCCAGCAGTTACTCCGGAGTGAACACTGAAGCTTTCTTT.